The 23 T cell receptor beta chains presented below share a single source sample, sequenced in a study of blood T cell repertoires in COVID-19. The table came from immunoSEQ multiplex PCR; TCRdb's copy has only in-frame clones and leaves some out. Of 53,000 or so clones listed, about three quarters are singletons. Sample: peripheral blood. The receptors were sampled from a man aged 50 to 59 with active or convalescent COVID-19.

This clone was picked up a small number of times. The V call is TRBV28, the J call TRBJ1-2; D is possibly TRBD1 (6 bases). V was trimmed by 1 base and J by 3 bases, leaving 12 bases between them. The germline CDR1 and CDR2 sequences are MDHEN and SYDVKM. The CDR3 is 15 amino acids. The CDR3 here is CASSLLDRDDYGYTF. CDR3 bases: TGTGCCAGCAGTTTATTGGACAGAGACGACTATGGCTACACCTTC.

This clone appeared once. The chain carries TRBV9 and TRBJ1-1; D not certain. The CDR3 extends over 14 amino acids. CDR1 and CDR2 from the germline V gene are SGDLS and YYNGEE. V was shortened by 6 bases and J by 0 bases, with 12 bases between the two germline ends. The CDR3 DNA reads TGTGCCAGCAATGATGGGCCCCTGAACACTGAAGCTTTCTTT. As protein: CASNDGPLNTEAFF.

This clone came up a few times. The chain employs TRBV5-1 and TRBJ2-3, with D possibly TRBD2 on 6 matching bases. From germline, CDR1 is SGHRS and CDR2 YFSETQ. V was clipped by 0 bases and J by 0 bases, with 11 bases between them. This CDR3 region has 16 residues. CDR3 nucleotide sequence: TGCGCCAGCAGCTTGGATGGGGGGTTTAGCACAGATACGCAGTATTTT. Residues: CASSLDGGFSTDTQYF. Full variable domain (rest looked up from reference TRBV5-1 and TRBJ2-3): KAGVTQTPRYLIKTRGQQVTLSCSPISGHRSVSWYQQTPGQGLQFLFEYFSETQRNKGNFPGRFSGRQFSNSRSEMNVSTLELGDSALYLCASSLDGGFSTDTQYFGPGTRLTVL.

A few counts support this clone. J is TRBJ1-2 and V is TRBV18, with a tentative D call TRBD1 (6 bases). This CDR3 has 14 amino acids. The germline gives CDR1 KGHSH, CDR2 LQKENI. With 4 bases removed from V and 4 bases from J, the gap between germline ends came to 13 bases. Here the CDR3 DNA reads TGTGCCAGCTCACGCGAACAGGGCGCCTATGGCTACACCTTC. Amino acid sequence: CASSREQGAYGYTF.

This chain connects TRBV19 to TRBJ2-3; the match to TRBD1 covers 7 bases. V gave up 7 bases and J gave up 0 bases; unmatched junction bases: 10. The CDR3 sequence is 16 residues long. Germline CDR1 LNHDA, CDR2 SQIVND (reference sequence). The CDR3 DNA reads TGTGCCAGTACGTACAGGGGCCCTCCTAGCACAGATACGCAGTATTTT. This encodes CASTYRGPPSTDTQYF.

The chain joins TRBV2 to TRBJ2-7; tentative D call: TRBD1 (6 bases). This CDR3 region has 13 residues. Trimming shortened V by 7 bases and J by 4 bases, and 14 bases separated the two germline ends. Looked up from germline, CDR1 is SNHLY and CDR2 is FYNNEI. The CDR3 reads CASTDRDTYEQYF. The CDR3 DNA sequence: TGTGCCAGCACAGACCGGGACACATACGAGCAGTACTTC.

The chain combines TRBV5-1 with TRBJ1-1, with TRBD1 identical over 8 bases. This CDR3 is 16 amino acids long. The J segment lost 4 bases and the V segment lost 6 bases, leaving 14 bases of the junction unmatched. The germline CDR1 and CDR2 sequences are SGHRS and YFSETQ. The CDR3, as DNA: TGCGCCAGCAAGCCCCTATCCCAGGGGGCAGTCACTGAAGCTTTCTTT. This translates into CASKPLSQGAVTEAFF.

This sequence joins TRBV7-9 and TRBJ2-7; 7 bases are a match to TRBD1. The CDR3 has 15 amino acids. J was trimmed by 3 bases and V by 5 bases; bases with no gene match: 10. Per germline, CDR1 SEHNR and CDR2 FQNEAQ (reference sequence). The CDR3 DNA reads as TGTGCCAGCAGCCCCCGGTGGGGACAGTACTACGAGCAGTACTTC. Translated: CASSPRWGQYYEQYF.

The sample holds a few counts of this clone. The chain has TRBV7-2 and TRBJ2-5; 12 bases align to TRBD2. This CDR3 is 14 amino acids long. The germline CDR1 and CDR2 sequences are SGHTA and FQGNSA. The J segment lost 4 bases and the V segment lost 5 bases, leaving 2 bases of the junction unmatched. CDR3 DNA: TGTGCCAGCAGCCCGGGACTAGCGGGAGAGACCCAGTACTTC. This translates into CASSPGLAGETQYF.

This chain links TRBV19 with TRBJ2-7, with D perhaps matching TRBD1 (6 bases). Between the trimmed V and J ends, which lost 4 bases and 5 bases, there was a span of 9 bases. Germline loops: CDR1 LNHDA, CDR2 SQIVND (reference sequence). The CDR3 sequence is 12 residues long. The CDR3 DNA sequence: TGTGCCAGTAGTAACAGGGAGAACGAGCAGTACTTC. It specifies CASSNRENEQYF. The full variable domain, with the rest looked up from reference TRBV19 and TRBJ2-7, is DGGITQSPKYLFRKEGQNVTLSCEQNLNHDAMYWYRQDPGQGLRLIYYSQIVNDFQKGDIAEGYSVSREKKESFPLTVTSAQKNPTAFYLCASSNRENEQYFGPGTRLTVT.

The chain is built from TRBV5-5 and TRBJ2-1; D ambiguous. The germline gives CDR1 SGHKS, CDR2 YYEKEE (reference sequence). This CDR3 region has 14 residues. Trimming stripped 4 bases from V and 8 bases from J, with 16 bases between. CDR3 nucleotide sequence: TGTGCCAGCAGCCACAACCCCTTGGGCGATGAGCAGTTCTTC. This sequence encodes CASSHNPLGDEQFF.

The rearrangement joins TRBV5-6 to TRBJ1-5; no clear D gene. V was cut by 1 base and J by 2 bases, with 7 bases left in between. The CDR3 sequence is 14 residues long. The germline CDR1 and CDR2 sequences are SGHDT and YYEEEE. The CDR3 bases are TGTGCCAGCAGCTTGTCCAGCGGCAATCAGCCCCAGCATTTT. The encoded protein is CASSLSSGNQPQHF.

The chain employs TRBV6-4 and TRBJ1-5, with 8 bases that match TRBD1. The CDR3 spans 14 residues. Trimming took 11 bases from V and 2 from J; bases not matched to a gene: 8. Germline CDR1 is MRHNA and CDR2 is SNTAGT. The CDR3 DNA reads TGTGCCGTCAGGGGGCTTAGGGGCAATCAGCCCCAGCATTTT. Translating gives CAVRGLRGNQPQHF.

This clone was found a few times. CDR3 amino acids: CASHYAGANYGYTF. DNA of the CDR3: TGTGCCAGCCACTACGCGGGGGCCAACTATGGCTACACCTTC. The chain joins TRBV2 to TRBJ1-2; tentatively, D is TRBD1 (6 bases). The CDR3 runs 14 residues. V lost 8 bases and J 2 bases, leaving 15 bases between the germline ends. The germline V gene encodes CDR1 SNHLY and CDR2 FYNNEI.

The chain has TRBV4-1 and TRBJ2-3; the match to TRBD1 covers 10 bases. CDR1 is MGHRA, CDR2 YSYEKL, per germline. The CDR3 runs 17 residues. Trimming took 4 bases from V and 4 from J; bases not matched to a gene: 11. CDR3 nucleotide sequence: TGCGCCAGCAGCCCGGTCCCCGGGACAGGGGTCGCAGATACGCAGTATTTT. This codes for CASSPVPGTGVADTQYF.

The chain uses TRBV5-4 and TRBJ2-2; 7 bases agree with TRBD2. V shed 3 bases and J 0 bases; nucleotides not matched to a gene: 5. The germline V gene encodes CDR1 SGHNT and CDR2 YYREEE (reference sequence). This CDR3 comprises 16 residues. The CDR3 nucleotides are TGTGCCAGCAGCTCTTGGACTAGGACGAACACCGGGGAGCTGTTTTTT. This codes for CASSSWTRTNTGELFF.

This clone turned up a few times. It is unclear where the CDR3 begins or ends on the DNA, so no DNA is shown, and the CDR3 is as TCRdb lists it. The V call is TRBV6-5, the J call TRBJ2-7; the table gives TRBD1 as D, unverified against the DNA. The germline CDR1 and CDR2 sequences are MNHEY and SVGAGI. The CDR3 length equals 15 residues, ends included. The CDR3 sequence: CASSSSTEWHYEQYF.

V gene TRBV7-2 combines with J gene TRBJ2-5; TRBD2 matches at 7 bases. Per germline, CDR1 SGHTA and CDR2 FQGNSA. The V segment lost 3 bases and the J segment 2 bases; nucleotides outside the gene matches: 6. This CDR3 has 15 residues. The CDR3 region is CASSFGGGYQETQYF. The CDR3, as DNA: TGTGCCAGCAGCTTCGGCGGGGGATATCAAGAGACCCAGTACTTC.

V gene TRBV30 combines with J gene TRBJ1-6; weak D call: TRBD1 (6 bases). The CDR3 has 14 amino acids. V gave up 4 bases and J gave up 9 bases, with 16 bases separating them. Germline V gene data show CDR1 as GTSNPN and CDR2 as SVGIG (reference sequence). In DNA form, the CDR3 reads TGTGCCTGGATAGGGGGGGCGCAAGGTTCACCCCTCCACTTT. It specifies CAWIGGAQGSPLHF.

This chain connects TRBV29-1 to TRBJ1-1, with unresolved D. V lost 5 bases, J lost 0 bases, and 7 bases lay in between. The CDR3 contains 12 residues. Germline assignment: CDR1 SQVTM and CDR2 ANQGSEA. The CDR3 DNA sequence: TGCAGCGTTTCAAGCATGAACACTGAAGCTTTCTTT. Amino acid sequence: CSVSSMNTEAFF.

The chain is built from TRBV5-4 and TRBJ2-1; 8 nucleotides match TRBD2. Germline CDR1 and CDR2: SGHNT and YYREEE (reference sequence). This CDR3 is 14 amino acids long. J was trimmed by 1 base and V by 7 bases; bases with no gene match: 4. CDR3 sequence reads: CASVGGASYNEQFF. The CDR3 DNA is TGTGCCAGCGTCGGGGGGGCTTCCTACAATGAGCAGTTCTTC. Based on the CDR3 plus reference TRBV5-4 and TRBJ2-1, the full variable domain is ETGVTQSPTHLIKTRGQQVTLRCSSQSGHNTVSWYQQALGQGPQFIFQYYREEENGRGNFPPRFSGLQFPNYSSELNVNALELDDSALYLCASVGGASYNEQFFGPGTRLTVL.

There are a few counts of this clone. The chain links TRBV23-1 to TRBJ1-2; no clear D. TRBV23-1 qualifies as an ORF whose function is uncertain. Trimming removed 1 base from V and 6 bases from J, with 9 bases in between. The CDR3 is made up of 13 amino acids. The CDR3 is CASSQWRGDGYTF. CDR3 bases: TGCGCCAGCAGTCAATGGCGGGGTGATGGCTACACCTTC.

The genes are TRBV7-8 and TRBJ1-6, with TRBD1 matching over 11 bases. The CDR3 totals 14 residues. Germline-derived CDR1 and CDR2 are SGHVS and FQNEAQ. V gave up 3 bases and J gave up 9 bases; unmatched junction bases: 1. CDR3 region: CASSFGTGGSPLHF. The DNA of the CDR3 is TGTGCCAGCAGCTTCGGGACAGGGGGTTCACCCCTCCACTTT.